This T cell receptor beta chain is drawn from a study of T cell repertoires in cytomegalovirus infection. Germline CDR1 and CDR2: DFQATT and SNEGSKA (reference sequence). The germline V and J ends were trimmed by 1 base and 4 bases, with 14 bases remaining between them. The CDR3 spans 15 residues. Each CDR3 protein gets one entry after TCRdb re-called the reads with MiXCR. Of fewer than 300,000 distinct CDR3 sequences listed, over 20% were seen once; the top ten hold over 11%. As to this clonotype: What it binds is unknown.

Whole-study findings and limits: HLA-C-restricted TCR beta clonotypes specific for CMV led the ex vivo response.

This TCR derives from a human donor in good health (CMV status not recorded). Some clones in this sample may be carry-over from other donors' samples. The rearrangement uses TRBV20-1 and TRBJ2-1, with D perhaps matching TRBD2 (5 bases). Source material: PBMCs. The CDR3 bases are TGCAGTGCTAGAGGAGATCTAGCAGGTTACAATGAGCAGTTCTTC. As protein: CSARGDLAGYNEQFF.